This T cell receptor (beta chain) was identified during a study of cytomegalovirus exposure and HLA in healthy donors. Study context: Clustering assigned about 79% of the approximately 430 genotyped donors to the Caucasian-associated ancestry cluster. Study-wide points: Later analysis suggested links between common viral pathogens and several top significant clusters. The authors considered a cluster of highly shared sequence variants likely to be a sequencing artifact. Follow-up analysis later connected one missense variant in DCLRE1C with trimming of TCR beta V- and J-genes.

PCR primers comprised 60 Vbeta and 13 Jbeta primers. Clones were read by immunoSEQ multiplex PCR, and TCRdb kept only the in-frame ones, dropping some. The data contain roughly 80,000 clones, roughly 79% of them singletons. Germline CDR1 and CDR2: SGHRS and YFSETQ. There are 15 residues in the CDR3. V shed 1 base, J shed 2 bases, and the junction held 3 bases outside the gene matches. To note about this clone: Its antigen is undetermined.

Sequencing was performed on PBMCs. The genes are TRBV5-1 and TRBJ2-7, with 10 bases identical to TRBD1. This sequence was found in a woman younger than 45 in good health and CMV-seronegative. The DNA for the CDR3 is TGCGCCAGCAGCTTGCTGGGACAGGGGACCTACGAGCAGTACTTC. It specifies CASSLLGQGTYEQYF.